Listed below are T cell receptor beta chains from one sample, sequenced in a study of metastatic and nonmetastatic thyroid tumors. TCRdb reprocessed the PCR reads via MiXCR. The sample shows 16,000 or so clones, around 23% of them seen only once. Specimen: adjacent normal tissue. Receptor source: a female donor with papillary thyroid cancer or a benign thyroid nodule (not recorded which). Some clones in this sample may be carry-over from other donors' samples. Each CDR3 is given with its conserved first and last residue. D genes are given only for firm matches. Size tells how often a clone was seen (once, few, many) or the class of an expanded clone, and some rows leave it out.

D	V	J	size	DNA	CDR3
.	TRBV7-8	TRBJ2-7	few	TGTGCCAGCAGCCCCCGAAGTCCTTCCTACGAGCAGTACTTC	CASSPRSPSYEQYF
.	TRBV7-9	TRBJ2-3	.	TGTGCCAGCAGCTTAGAACGGGTTACGCAGTATTTT	CASSLERVTQYF
.	TRBV28	TRBJ2-1	.	TGTGCCAGCCGTCGATCCGTGACAGCCTACAATGAGCAGTTCTTC	CASRRSVTAYNEQFF
TRBD1	TRBV18	TRBJ1-3	once	TGTGCCAGCTCACCAGGACAGGGGGCGATGGACACCATATATTTT	CASSPGQGAMDTIYF
TRBD1	TRBV10-3	TRBJ1-2	.	TGTGCCATCACCTTGACAGGGGGCGTTGGCTACACCTTC	CAITLTGGVGYTF
.	TRBV27	TRBJ2-2	few	TGTGCCAGCAGTTTATCAAGGGGGACCGGGGAGCTGTTTTTT	CASSLSRGTGELFF
.	TRBV2	TRBJ2-7	.	TGTGCCAGCAGCCGAGGAGACAGGACGAAATTCTACGAGCAGTACTTC	CASSRGDRTKFYEQYF
.	TRBV20-1	TRBJ1-3	.	TGCAGTGCTAGATCGGGAGGAAATGGAAACACCATATATTTT	CSARSGGNGNTIYF
TRBD2	TRBV28	TRBJ2-1	medium-sized	TGTGCCAGCAGTCTCCAACTAGCGGTCGTACCGATGGAGCAGTTCTTC	CASSLQLAVVPMEQFF
.	TRBV30	TRBJ1-1	.	TGTGCCCACTTTAAACTAGATATTGAAGCTTTCTTT	CAHFKLDIEAFF
.	TRBV7-8	TRBJ2-5	.	TGTGCCAGCAGCTTAGGAGGTCTTGGAGAGACCCAGTACTTC	CASSLGGLGETQYF
TRBD1	TRBV10-1	TRBJ1-2	few	TGCGCCAGCTTAGCCCCGATCGGGACAGGGAATGGCTACACCTTC	CASLAPIGTGNGYTF
TRBD1	TRBV12-3/TRBV12-4	TRBJ2-7	few	TGTGCCAGCAGTTTGGGTTCGACAGGGGCTGGGGACGAGCAGTACTTC	CASSLGSTGAGDEQYF
.	TRBV30	TRBJ1-5	.	TGTGCCTGGAGTGTGGGGAGTGGGCGCAATCAGCCCCAGCATTTT	CAWSVGSGRNQPQHF
.	TRBV7-7	TRBJ2-7	.	TGTGCTAGCAGCCAAGGACACTCAGGGGTGCAGTACTTC	CASSQGHSGVQYF
TRBD2	TRBV19	TRBJ2-7	once	TGTGCCAGTTCCCTGAGGAGCGGGAGGGCCTTTTCCTACGAGCAGTACTTC	CASSLRSGRAFSYEQYF
TRBD2	TRBV20-1	TRBJ2-7	many	TGCAGTGCTAGAGATGGAGCGGGAAAGAACGAGCAGTACTTC	CSARDGAGKNEQYF
TRBD1	TRBV27	TRBJ1-2	few	TGTGCCAGCAGTTTACGCCCTCCGGGACAGGGCTATGGCTACACCTTC	CASSLRPPGQGYGYTF
TRBD1	TRBV2	TRBJ1-5	few	TGTGCCAGCAGTGGGACAGGGGAAAATCAGCCCCAGCATTTT	CASSGTGENQPQHF
TRBD1	TRBV5-1	TRBJ1-2	.	TGCGCCAGCAGCTTGGGAGTGACAGGGTCTGGCTACACCTTC	CASSLGVTGSGYTF
.	TRBV6-1	TRBJ2-5	few	TGTGCCAGCAGTTTGGGACTGTTTGAGACCCAGTACTTC	CASSLGLFETQYF
.	TRBV4-3	TRBJ1-2	many	TGCGCCAGCAGCCAAGATCGAAGGGGTTCGGTCTATGGCTACACCTTC	CASSQDRRGSVYGYTF
.	TRBV6-2/TRBV6-3	TRBJ2-7	few	TGTGCCACCAGCAGTCGTCGCCGAGGGAGACACGAGCAGTACTTC	CATSSRRRGRHEQYF
.	TRBV6-2/TRBV6-3	TRBJ1-1	few	TGTGCCAGCAGTTCCGGGACGTACATGAACACTGAAGCTTTCTTT	CASSSGTYMNTEAFF
.	TRBV6-7	TRBJ2-3	few	TGTGCCAGCAGTTGCACTACACCCTGCGGCCAGCAGTATTTT	CASSCTTPCGQQYF
.	TRBV7-8	TRBJ1-1	few	TGTGCCAGCAGCCCGGGGACGGCCGGGGACACTGAAGCTTTCTTT	CASSPGTAGDTEAFF
TRBD1	TRBV18	TRBJ2-3	.	TGTGCCAGCTCACTTCAGGGGGCGCTCGCAGATACGCAGTATTTT	CASSLQGALADTQYF
.	TRBV28	TRBJ2-6	few	TGTGCCAGCAGTCAGGCACCCTTCAGGGACGGCGGGGCCAACGTCCTGACTTTC	CASSQAPFRDGGANVLTF
.	TRBV12-3/TRBV12-4	TRBJ2-7	.	TGTGCCAGCAGTTACCCGCAAAGCTCCTACGAGCAGTACTTC	CASSYPQSSYEQYF
TRBD2	TRBV19	TRBJ2-1	few	TGTGCCAGTACCGGGACTAGCGGGAGGAAGTTCTTC	CASTGTSGRKFF
.	TRBV2	TRBJ2-1	few	TGTGCCAGCTCCCCCGAGGCAGGGGGGTACAATGAGCAGTTCTTC	CASSPEAGGYNEQFF
.	TRBV7-9	TRBJ1-1	few	TGTGCCAGCAGCTGGGGACCTCAGAACACTGAAGCTTTCTTT	CASSWGPQNTEAFF
TRBD1	TRBV28	TRBJ2-2	.	TGTGCCAGCAGTGGACAGGGGTCGGGCGGGGAGCTGTTTTTT	CASSGQGSGGELFF
TRBD1	TRBV5-1	TRBJ1-4	.	TGCGCCAGCAGCTTGGTTCTTGGTGCGGGACAGGTTGGTGAAAAACTGTTTTTT	CASSLVLGAGQVGEKLFF
.	TRBV5-4	TRBJ2-7	.	TGTGCCAGCACCCATCAACCCGACGACGTAGAGCAGTACTTC	CASTHQPDDVEQYF
.	TRBV6-1	TRBJ1-4	medium-sized	TGTGCCGGCGGACCAGCAACTAATGAAAAACTGTTTTTT	CAGGPATNEKLFF
TRBD1	TRBV7-2	TRBJ2-7	few	TGTGCCAGCAGCCTTACCGGGACAGGGTCTTACGAGCAGTACTTC	CASSLTGTGSYEQYF
.	TRBV5-1	TRBJ1-1	.	TGCGCCAGCAGCTTCGATGGGAACACTGAAGCTTTCTTT	CASSFDGNTEAFF
TRBD1	TRBV6-1	TRBJ1-6	medium-sized	TGTGCCAGCAGTAGGGGACAGATCGAACCCCTCCACTTT	CASSRGQIEPLHF
.	TRBV6-1	TRBJ2-7	few	TGTGCCAGCAGTAGGACGGGGACCTACGAGCAGTACTTC	CASSRTGTYEQYF
.	TRBV5-6	TRBJ1-3	.	TGTGCCAGCAGCTTGAGAAACACCATATATTTT	CASSLRNTIYF
.	TRBV9	TRBJ2-2	medium-sized	TGTGCCAGCAGCGTAGGCGAATACACCGGGGAGCTGTTTTTT	CASSVGEYTGELFF
.	TRBV30	TRBJ2-7	.	TGTGCCTGGAGTTCGGTCGTTACCTACGAGCAGTACTTC	CAWSSVVTYEQYF
TRBD1	TRBV20-1	TRBJ2-7	once	TGCAGTGCTCGGCGACAGGGGGGGTCCCGCGAGCAGTACTTC	CSARRQGGSREQYF
TRBD1	TRBV5-1	TRBJ2-7	.	TGCGCCAGCAGCCTTGGGACAGCTTCCTACGAGCAGTACTTC	CASSLGTASYEQYF
TRBD2	TRBV27	TRBJ2-7	few	TGTGCCAGCAGTCCCGGGACTAGCGGGACCTCCTACGAGCAGTACTTC	CASSPGTSGTSYEQYF
TRBD1	TRBV28	TRBJ1-5	.	TGTGCCAGCAGCCGAACAGGGGAGTCCAATCAGCCCCAGCATTTT	CASSRTGESNQPQHF
.	TRBV28	TRBJ2-1	.	TGTGCCAGCAGCAAAAATAGCGACTTACACTACAATGAGCAGTTCTTC	CASSKNSDLHYNEQFF
.	TRBV4-1	TRBJ1-6	once	TGCGCCAGCAGCCAAGACTTGGGGTCTTCACCCCTCCACTTT	CASSQDLGSSPLHF
.	TRBV28	TRBJ1-1	.	TGTGCCAGCAGTTTATATTTGCAGAGGAACACTGAAGCTTTCTTT	CASSLYLQRNTEAFF
.	TRBV29-1	TRBJ2-1	.	TGCAGCGGGTCCCGGGGGAGCTCCTACAATGAGCAGTTCTTC	CSGSRGSSYNEQFF
.	TRBV28	TRBJ1-5	few	TGTGCCAGCAGTCACCTTCGGGGTGGCAATCAGCCCCAGCATTTT	CASSHLRGGNQPQHF
TRBD1	TRBV20-1	TRBJ2-3	.	TGCAGTGCCCCGGGACAGGGTTTCGATGATACGCAGTATTTT	CSAPGQGFDDTQYF
.	TRBV30	TRBJ1-4	few	TGTGCCTGGAGGGGCGGTGGGGCGAGGGAAAAACTGTTTTTT	CAWRGGGAREKLFF
.	TRBV7-2	TRBJ2-7	.	TGTGCCAGCAGCCCAGGGACCGGCTACGAGCAGTACTTC	CASSPGTGYEQYF
.	TRBV12-3/TRBV12-4	TRBJ2-3	few	TGTGCCAGCAGGCCGACGGGGGACACGCAGTATTTT	CASRPTGDTQYF
TRBD2	TRBV12-3/TRBV12-4	TRBJ2-7	few	TGTGCCAGCAGTTTAAAAGCGGGGGCATCCGAGCAGTACTTC	CASSLKAGASEQYF
.	TRBV12-3/TRBV12-4	TRBJ2-2	few	TGTGCCAGCAGTTTGTCCGGGGCTCGAGGGGAGCTGTTTTTT	CASSLSGARGELFF
.	TRBV9	TRBJ2-3	few	TGTGCCAGCAGCGTAGGGGGTCGGGATACGCAGTATTTT	CASSVGGRDTQYF
.	TRBV20-1	TRBJ2-7	.	TGCAGTGCTAGCGCAGGGAGAGGCTACGAGCAGTACTTC	CSASAGRGYEQYF